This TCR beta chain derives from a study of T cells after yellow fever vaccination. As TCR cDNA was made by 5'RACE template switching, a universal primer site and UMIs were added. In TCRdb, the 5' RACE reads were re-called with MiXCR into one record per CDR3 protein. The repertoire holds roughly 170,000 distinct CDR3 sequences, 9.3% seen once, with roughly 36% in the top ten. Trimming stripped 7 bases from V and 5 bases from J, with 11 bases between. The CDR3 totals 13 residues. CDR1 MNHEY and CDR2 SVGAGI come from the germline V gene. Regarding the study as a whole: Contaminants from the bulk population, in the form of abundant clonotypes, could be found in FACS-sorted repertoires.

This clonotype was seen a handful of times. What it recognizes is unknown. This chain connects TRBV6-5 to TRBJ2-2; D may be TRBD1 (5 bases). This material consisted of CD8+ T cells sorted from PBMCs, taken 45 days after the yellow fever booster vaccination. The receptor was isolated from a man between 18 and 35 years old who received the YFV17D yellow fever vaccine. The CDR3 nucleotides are TGTGCCAGCACTTCAGGGTCGACCGGGGAGCTGTTTTTT. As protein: CASTSGSTGELFF.